Sequencing of this T cell receptor (beta chain) was carried out in a study of identical twins. Overall study findings and caveats: Zero-insertion analyses could be partly confounded by invariant MAIT and iNKT cells.

TCRdb redid the calling of the 5' RACE reads with MiXCR, one entry per CDR3 protein. The data contain about 530,000 distinct CDR3 sequences, about 22% of them singletons. The CDR3 extends over 15 amino acids. V was clipped by 6 bases and J by 2 bases; unmatched bases: 4. This clonotype was seen only a few times. Its antigen is still unknown. These same records also appear under a second study, on yellow fever vaccine responses in identical twins.

The clonotype originates from a woman aged 18-30 years in good health. V usage is TRBV12-3 or TRBV12-4 and J usage is TRBJ2-6; 7 nucleotides line up with TRBD1. Sequencing used CD4+ T cells sorted from blood. CDR3 amino acids: CASSPDRAGANVLTF. CDR3 sequence (DNA): TGTGCCAGCAGCCCCGACAGGGCTGGGGCCAACGTCCTGACTTTC.